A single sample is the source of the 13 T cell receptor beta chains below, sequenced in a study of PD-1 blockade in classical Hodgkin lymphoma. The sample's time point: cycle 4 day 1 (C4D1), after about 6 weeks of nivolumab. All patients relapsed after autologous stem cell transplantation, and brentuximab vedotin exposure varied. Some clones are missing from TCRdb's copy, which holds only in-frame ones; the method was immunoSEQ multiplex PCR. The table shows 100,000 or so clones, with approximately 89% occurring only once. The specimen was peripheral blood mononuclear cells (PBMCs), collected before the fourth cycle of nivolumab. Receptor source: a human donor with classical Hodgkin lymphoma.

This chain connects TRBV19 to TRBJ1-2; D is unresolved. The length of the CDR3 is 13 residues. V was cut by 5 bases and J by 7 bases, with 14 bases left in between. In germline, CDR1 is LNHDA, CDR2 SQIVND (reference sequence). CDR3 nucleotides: TGTGCCAGTAGTCTGGGCATCCTGAGTGGCTACACCTTC. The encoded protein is CASSLGILSGYTF.

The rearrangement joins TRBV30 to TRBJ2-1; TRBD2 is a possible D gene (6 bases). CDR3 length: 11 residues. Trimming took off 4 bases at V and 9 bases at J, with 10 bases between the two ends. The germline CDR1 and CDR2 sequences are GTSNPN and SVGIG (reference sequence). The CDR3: CAWKSGFEQFF. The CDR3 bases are TGTGCCTGGAAAAGCGGGTTTGAGCAGTTCTTC.

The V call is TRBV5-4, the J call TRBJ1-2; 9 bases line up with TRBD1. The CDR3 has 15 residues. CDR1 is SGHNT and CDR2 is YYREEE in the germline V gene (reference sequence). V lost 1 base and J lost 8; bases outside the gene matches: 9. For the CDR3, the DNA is TGTGCCAGCAGCTTGAGGTCCGGGACAGGGATCGGCTACACCTTC. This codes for CASSLRSGTGIGYTF.

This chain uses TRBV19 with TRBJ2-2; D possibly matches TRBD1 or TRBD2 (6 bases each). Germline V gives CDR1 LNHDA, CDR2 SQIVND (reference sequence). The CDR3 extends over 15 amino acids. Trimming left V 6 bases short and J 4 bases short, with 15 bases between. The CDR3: CASSRRGDITGELFF. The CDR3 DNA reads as TGTGCCAGTAGCCGAAGGGGGGACATCACCGGGGAGCTGTTTTTT.

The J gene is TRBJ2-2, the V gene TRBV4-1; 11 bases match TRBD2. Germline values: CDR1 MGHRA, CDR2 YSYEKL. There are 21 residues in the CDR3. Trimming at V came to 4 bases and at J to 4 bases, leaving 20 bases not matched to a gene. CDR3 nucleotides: TGCGCCAGCAGCCTCCCGGGACTCGGCGGGCTAGCGGGGGGAGGCACCGGGGAGCTGTTTTTT. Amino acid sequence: CASSLPGLGGLAGGGTGELFF.

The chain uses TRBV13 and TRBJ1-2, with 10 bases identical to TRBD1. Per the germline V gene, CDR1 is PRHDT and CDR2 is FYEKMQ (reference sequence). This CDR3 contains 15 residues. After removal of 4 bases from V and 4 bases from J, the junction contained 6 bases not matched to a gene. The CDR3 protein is CASSWRGQGFYGYTF. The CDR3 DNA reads TGTGCCAGCAGCTGGAGGGGACAGGGGTTCTATGGCTACACCTTC. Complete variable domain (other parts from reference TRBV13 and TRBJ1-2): AAGVIQSPRHLIKEKRETATLKCYPIPRHDTVYWYQQGPGQDPQFLISFYEKMQSDKGSIPDRFSAQQFSDYHSELNMSSLELGDSALYFCASSWRGQGFYGYTFGSGTRLTVV.

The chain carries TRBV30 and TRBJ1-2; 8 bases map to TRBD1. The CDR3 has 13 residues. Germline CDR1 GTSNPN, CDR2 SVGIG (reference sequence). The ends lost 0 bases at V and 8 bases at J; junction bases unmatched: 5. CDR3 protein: CAWSVGQGGGYTF. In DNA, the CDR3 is TGTGCCTGGAGTGTCGGACAGGGTGGAGGCTACACCTTC.

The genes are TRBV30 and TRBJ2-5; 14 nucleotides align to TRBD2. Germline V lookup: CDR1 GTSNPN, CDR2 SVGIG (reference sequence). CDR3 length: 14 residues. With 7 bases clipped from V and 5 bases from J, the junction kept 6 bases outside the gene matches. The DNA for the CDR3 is TGTGCCTTGGGACTAGCGGGAGTTCGGGAGACCCAGTACTTC. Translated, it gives CALGLAGVRETQYF.

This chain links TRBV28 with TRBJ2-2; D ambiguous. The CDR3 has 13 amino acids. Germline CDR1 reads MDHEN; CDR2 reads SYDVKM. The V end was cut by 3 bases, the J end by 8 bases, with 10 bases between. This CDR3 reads CASSFLPQGELFF. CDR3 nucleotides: TGTGCCAGCAGTTTCCTACCCCAGGGGGAGCTGTTTTTT. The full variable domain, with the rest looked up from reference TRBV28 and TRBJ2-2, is DVKVTQSSRYLVKRTGEKVFLECVQDMDHENMFWYRQDPGLGLRLIYFSYDVKMKEKGDIPEGYSVSREKKERFSLILESASTNQTSMYLCASSFLPQGELFFGEGSRLTVL.

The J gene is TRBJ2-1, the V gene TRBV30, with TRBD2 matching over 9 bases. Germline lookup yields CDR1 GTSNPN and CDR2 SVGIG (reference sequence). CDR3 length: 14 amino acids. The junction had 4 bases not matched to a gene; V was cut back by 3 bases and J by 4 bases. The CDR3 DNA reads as TGTGCCTGGAGGACTAGCGGATTATACAATGAGCAGTTCTTC. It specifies CAWRTSGLYNEQFF.

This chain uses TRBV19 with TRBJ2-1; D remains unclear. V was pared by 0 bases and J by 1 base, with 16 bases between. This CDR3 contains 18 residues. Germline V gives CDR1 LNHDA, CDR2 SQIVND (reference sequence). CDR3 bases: TGTGCCAGTAGTATAGATGACTGGGGTGTGGCATCCTACAATGAGCAGTTCTTC. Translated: CASSIDDWGVASYNEQFF.

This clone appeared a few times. The CDR3 loop is CASSFGVGSGTEAFF. The CDR3 nucleotides read TGTGCCAGCAGCTTCGGGGTAGGCTCGGGCACTGAAGCTTTCTTT. This sequence joins TRBV5-6 and TRBJ1-1; no firm D call. The CDR3 contains 15 residues. Trimming cost V 2 bases and J 4 bases, with 15 bases left between them. Germline-derived CDR1 and CDR2 are SGHDT and YYEEEE.

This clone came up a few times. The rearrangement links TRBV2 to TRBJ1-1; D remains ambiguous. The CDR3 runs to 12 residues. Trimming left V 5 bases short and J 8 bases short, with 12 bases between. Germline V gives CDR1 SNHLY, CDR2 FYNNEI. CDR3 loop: CASSKELSEAFF. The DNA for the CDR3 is TGTGCCAGCAGTAAAGAGTTGTCGGAAGCTTTCTTT.